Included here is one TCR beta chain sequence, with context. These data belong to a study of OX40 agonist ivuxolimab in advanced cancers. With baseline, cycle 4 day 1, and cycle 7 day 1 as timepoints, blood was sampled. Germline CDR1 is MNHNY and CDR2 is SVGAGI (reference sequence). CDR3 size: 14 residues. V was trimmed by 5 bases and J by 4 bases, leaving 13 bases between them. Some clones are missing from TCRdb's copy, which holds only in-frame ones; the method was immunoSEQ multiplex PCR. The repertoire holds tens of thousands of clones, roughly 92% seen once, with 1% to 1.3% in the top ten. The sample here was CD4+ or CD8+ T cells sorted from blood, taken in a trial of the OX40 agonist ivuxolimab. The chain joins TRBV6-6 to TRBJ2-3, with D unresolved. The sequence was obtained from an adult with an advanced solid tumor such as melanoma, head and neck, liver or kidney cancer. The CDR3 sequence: CASSKPPVADTQYF. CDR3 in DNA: TGTGCCAGCAGTAAACCCCCAGTCGCAGATACGCAGTATTTT.